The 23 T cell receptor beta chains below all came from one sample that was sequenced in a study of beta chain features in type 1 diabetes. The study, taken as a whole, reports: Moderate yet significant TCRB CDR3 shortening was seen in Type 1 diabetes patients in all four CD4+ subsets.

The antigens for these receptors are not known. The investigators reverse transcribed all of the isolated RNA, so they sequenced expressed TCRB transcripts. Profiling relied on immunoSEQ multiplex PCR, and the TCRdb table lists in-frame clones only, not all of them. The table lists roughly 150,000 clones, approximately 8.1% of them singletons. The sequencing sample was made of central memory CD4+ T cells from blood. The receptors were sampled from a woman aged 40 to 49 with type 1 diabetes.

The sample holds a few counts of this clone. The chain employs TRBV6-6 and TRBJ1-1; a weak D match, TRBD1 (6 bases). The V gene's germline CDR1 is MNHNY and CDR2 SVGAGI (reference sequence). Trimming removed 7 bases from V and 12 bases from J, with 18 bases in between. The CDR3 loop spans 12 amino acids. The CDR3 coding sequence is TGTGCCAGCACCTGGACAGATTCCGAACCTTTCTTT. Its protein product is CASTWTDSEPFF.

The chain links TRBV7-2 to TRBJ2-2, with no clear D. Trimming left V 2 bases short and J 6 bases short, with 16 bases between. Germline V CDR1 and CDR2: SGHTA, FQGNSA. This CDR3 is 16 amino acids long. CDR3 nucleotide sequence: TGTGCCAGCAGCTTACAAACTCCCCTCGCCCCCGGGGAGCTGTTTTTT. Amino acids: CASSLQTPLAPGELFF.

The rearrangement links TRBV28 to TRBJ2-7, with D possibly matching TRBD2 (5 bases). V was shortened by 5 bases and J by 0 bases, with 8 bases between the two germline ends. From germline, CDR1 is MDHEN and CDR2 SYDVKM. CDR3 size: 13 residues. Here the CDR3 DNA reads TGTGCCAGCAGTCCGGGGATCTCCTACGAGCAGTACTTC. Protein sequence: CASSPGISYEQYF.

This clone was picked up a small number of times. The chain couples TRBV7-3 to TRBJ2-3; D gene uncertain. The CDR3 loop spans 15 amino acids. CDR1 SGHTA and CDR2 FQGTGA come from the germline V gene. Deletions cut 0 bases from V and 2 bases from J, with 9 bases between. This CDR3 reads CASSLTSIPTDTQYF. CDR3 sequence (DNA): TGTGCCAGCAGCTTAACAAGCATTCCCACAGATACGCAGTATTTT.

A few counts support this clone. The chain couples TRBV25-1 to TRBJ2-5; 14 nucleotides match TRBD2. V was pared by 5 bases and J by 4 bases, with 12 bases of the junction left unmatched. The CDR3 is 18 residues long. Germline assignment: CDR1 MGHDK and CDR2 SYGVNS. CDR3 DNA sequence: TGTGCCAGCAGTTCGCCCGGGACTAGCGGGAGAAGGGTAGAGACCCAGTACTTC. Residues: CASSSPGTSGRRVETQYF. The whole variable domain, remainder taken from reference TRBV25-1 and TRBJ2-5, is EADIYQTPRYLVIGTGKKITLECSQTMGHDKMYWYQQDPGMELHLIHYSYGVNSTEKGDLSSESTVSRIRTEHFPLTLESARPSHTSQYLCASSSPGTSGRRVETQYFGPGTRLLVL.

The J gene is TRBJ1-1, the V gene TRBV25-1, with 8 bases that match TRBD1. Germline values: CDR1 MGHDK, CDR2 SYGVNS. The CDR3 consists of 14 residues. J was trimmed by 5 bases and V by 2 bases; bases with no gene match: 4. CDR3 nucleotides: TGTGCCAGCAGTGAAGGACAGGGCCGGACTGAAGCTTTCTTT. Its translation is CASSEGQGRTEAFF.

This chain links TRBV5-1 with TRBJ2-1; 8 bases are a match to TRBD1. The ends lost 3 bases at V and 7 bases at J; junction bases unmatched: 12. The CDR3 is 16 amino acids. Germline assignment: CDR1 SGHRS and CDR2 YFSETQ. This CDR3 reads CASSSNPGQAGNEQFF. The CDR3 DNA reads TGCGCCAGCAGCTCAAACCCGGGACAGGCGGGGAATGAGCAGTTCTTC.

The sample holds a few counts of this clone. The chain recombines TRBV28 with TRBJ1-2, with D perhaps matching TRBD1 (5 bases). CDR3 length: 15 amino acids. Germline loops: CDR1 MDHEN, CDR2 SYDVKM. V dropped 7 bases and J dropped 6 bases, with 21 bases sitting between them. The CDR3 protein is CASTRGGGVDNGYTF. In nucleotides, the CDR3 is TGTGCCAGCACCCGGGGGGGTGGGGTCGACAATGGCTACACCTTC.

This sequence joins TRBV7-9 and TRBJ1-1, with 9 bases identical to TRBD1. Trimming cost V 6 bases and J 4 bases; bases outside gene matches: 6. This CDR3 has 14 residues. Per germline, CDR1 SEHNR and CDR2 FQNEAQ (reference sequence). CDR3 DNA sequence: TGTGCCAGCAGTCAAACAGGGGGCGGCACTGAAGCTTTCTTT. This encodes CASSQTGGGTEAFF.

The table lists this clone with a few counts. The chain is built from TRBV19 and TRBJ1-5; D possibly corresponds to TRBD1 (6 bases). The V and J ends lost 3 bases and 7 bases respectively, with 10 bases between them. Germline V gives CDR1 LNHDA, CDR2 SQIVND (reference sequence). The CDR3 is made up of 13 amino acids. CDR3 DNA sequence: TGTGCCAGTAGTATCGACAGGTCCCAGCCCCAGCATTTT. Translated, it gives CASSIDRSQPQHF.

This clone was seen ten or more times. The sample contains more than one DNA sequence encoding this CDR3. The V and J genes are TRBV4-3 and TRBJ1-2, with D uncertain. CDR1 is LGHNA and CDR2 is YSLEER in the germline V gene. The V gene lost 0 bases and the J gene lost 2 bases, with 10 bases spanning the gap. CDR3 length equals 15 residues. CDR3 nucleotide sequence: TGCGCCAGCAGCCAAGATTTAAACAGCAACTATGGCTACACCTTC. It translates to CASSQDLNSNYGYTF.

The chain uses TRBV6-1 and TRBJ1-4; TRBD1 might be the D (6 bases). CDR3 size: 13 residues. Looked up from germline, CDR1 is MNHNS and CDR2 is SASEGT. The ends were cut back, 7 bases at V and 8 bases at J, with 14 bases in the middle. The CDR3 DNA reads TGTGCCAGCACGCGGGGGACAAAGGAAAAACTGTTTTTT. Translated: CASTRGTKEKLFF.

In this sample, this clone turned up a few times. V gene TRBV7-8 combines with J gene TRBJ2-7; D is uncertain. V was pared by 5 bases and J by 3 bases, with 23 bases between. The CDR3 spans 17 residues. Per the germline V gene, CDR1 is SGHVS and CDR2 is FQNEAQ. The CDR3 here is CASSPRPIAAMNYEQYF. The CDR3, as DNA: TGTGCCAGCAGCCCTAGGCCCATAGCTGCCATGAACTACGAGCAGTACTTC. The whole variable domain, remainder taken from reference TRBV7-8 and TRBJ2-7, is GAGVSQSPRYKVAKRGQDVALRCDPISGHVSLFWYQQALGQGPEFLTYFQNEAQLDKSGLPSDRFFAERPEGSVSTLKIQRTQQEDSAVYLCASSPRPIAAMNYEQYFGPGTRLTVT.

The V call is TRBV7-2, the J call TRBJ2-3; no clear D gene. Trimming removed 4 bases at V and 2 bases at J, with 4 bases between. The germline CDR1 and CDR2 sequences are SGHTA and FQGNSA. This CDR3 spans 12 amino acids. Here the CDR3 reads CASSSFTDTQYF. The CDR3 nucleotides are TGTGCCAGCAGCTCCTTCACAGATACGCAGTATTTT.

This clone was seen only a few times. The CDR3 region is CASSLRTSGSLGYNEQFF. DNA for the CDR3: TGTGCCAGCTCACTCCGGACTAGCGGGAGCTTGGGGTACAATGAGCAGTTCTTC. The rearrangement uses TRBV18 and TRBJ2-1; 13 bases map to TRBD2. V was pared by 4 bases and J by 4 bases, with 10 bases of the junction left unmatched. The germline CDR1 and CDR2 sequences are KGHSH and LQKENI. The CDR3 sequence is 18 residues long.

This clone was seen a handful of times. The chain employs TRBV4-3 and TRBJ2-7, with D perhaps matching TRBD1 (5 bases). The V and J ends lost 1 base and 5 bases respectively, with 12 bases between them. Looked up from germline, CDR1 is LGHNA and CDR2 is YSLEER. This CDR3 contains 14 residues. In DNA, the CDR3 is TGCGCCAGCAGCCAAGCCCCAGGGTCCCACGAGCAGTACTTC. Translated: CASSQAPGSHEQYF.

CDR3 loop: CATSLGGSYSNEQFF. The CDR3 DNA follows: TGTGCCACGTCCCTAGGGGGAAGTTATTCCAATGAGCAGTTCTTC. J is TRBJ2-1 and V is TRBV25-1, with a possible D match to TRBD1 (6 bases). With 10 bases removed from V and 6 bases from J, the gap between germline ends came to 22 bases. Germline CDR1 is MGHDK and CDR2 is SYGVNS. This CDR3 has 15 amino acids.

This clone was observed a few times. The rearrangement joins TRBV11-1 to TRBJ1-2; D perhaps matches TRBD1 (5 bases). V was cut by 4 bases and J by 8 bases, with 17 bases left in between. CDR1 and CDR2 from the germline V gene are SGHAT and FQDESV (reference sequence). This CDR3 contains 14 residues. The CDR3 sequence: CASSWPPGQGGYTF. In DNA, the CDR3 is TGTGCCAGCAGCTGGCCTCCTGGACAAGGGGGCTACACCTTC.

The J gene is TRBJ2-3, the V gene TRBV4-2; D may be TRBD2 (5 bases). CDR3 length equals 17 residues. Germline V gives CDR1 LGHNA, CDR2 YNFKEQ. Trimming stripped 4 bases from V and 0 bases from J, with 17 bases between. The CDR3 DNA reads TGTGCCAGCAGCCGAACCTACCGGGATTCAAGCACAGATACGCAGTATTTT. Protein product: CASSRTYRDSSTDTQYF.

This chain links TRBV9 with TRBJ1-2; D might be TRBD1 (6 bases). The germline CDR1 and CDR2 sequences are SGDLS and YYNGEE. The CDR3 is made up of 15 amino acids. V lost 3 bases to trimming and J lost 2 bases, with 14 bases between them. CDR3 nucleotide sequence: TGTGCCAGCAGCGCCGCTGGGGGGGGCAACTATGGCTACACCTTC. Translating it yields CASSAAGGGNYGYTF.

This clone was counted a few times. CDR3 sequence: CASSLEERETQYF. In DNA, the CDR3 is TGTGCCAGCAGTTTGGAGGAGCGAGAGACCCAGTACTTC. The chain uses TRBV27 and TRBJ2-5, with D possibly matching TRBD2 (5 bases). Germline CDR1 and CDR2: MNHEY and SMNVEV (reference sequence). This CDR3 spans 13 amino acids. Trimming removed 3 bases from V and 4 bases from J, with 9 bases in between.

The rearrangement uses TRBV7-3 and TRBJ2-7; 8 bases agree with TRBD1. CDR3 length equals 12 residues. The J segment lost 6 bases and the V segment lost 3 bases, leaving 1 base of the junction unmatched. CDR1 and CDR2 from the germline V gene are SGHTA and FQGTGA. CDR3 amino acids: CASSFGQGEQYF. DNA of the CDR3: TGTGCCAGCAGCTTCGGACAGGGCGAGCAGTACTTC.

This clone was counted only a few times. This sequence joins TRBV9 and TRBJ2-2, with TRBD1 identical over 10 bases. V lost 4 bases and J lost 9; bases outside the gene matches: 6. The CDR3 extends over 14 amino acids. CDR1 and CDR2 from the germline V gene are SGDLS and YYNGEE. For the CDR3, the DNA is TGTGCCAGCAGCCCTGGGACAGGGGTTAGGGAGCTGTTTTTT. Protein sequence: CASSPGTGVRELFF.